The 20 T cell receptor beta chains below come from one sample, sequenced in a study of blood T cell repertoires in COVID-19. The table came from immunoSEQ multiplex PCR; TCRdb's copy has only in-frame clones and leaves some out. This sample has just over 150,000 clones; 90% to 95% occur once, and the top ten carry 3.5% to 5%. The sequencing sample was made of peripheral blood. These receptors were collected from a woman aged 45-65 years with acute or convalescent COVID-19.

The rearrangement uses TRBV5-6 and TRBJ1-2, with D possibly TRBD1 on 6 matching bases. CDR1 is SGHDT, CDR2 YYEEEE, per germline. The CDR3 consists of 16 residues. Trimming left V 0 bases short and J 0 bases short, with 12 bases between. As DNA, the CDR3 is TGTGCCAGCAGCTTGGCAAGGTACAGGGCTAACTATGGCTACACCTTC. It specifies CASSLARYRANYGYTF.

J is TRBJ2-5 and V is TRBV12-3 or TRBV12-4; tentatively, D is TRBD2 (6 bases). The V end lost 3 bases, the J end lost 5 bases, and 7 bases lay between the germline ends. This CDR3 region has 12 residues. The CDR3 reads CASSLGRETQYF. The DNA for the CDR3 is TGTGCCAGCAGTTTGGGGAGGGAGACCCAGTACTTC.

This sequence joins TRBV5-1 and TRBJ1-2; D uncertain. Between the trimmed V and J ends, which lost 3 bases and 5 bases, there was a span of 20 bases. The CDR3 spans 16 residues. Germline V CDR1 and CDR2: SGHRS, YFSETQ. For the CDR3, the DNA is TGCGCCAGCAGCTCGGCAGGCCGGGATTGGGCTTATGGCTACACCTTC. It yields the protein CASSSAGRDWAYGYTF.

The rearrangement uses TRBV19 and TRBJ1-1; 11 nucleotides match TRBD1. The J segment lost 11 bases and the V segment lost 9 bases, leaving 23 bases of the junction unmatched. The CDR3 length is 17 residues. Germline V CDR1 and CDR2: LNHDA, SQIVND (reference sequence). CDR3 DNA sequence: TGTGCCAGCCGTCTTGGACAGGGGGCTCTGCCGTCTTTGGGGGCTTTCTTT. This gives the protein CASRLGQGALPSLGAFF. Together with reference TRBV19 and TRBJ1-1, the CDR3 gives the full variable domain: DGGITQSPKYLFRKEGQNVTLSCEQNLNHDAMYWYRQDPGQGLRLIYYSQIVNDFQKGDIAEGYSVSREKKESFPLTVTSAQKNPTAFYLCASRLGQGALPSLGAFFGQGTRLTVV.

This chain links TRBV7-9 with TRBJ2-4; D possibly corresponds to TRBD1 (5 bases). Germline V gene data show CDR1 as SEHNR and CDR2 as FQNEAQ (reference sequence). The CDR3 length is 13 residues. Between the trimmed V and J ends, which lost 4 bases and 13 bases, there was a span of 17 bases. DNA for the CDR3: TGTGCCAGCAGCTCCCCCTGGGGCGTTTTCCAGTACTTC. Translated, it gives CASSSPWGVFQYF.

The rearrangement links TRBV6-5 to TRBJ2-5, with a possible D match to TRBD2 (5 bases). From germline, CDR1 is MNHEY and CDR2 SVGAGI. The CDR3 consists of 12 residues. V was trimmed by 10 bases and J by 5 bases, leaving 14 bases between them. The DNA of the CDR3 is TGTGCCACCCGGGAAGATTCGGAGACCCAGTACTTC. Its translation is CATREDSETQYF.

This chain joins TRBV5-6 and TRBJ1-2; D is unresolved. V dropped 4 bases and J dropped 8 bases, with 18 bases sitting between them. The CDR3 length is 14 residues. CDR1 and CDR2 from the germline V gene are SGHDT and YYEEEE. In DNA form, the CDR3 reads TGTGCCAGCAGCACCCTTCGGGAAAGAGGCGGCTACACCTTC. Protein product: CASSTLRERGGYTF.

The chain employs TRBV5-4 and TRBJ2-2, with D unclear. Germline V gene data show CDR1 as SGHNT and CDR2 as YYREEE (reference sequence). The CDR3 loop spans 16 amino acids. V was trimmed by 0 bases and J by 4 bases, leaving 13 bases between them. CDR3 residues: CASSLADPTGTGELFF. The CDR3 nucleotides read TGTGCCAGCAGCTTGGCTGATCCCACGGGCACCGGGGAGCTGTTTTTT.

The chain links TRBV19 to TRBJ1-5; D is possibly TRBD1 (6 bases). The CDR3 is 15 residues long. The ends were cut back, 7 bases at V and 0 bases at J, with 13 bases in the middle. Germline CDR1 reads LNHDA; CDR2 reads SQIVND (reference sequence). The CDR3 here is CASTTGSSSNQPQHF. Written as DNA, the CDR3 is TGTGCCAGTACCACAGGGTCCTCTAGCAATCAGCCCCAGCATTTT.

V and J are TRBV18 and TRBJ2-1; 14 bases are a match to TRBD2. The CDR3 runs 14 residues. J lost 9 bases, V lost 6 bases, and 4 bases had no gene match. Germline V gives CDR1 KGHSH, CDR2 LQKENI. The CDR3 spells CASSKGLAGVEQFF. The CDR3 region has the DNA TGTGCCAGCTCCAAGGGACTAGCGGGAGTTGAGCAGTTCTTC. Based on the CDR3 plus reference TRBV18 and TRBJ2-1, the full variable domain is NAGVMQNPRHLVRRRGQEARLRCSPMKGHSHVYWYRQLPEEGLKFMVYLQKENIIDESGMPKERFSAEFPKEGPSILRIQQVVRGDSAAYFCASSKGLAGVEQFFGPGTRLTVL.

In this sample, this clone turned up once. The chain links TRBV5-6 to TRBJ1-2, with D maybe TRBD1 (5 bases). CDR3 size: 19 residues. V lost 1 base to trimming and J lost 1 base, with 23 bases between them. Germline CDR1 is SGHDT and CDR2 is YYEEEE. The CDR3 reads CASSLRAGNLFLFNYGYTF. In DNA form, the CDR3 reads TGTGCCAGCAGCTTGAGGGCAGGGAACCTATTCTTATTTAACTATGGCTACACCTTC.

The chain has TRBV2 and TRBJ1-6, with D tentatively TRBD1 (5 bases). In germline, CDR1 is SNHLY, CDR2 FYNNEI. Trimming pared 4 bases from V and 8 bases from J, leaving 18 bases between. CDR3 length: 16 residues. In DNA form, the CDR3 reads TGTGCCAGCAGTGTTTGGGGGGGGGACGCTGATTCACCCCTCCACTTT. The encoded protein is CASSVWGGDADSPLHF.

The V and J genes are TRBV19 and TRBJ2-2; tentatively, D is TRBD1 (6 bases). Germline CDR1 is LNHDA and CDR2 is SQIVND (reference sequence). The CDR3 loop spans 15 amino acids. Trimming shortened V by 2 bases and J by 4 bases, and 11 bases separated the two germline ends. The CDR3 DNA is TGTGCCAGTAGTATAATCGGACAGACCACCGGGGAGCTGTTTTTT. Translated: CASSIIGQTTGELFF.

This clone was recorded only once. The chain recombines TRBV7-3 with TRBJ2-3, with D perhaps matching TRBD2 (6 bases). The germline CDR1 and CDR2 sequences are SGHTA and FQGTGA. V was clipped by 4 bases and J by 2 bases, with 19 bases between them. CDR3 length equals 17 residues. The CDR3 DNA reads TGTGCCAGCAGCTCCCCCGAGGGAGGAGAAATCACAGATACGCAGTATTTT. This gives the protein CASSSPEGGEITDTQYF.

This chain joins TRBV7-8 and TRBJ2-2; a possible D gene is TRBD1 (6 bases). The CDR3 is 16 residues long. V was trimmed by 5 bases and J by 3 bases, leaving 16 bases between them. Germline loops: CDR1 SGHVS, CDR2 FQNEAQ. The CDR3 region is CASSPTTGSHTGELFF. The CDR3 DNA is TGTGCCAGCAGCCCCACGACAGGTTCTCACACCGGGGAGCTGTTTTTT.

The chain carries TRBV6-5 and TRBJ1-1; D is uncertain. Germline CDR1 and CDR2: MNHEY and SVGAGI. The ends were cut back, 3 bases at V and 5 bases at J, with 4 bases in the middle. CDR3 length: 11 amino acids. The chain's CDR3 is CASSYLTEAFF. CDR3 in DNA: TGTGCCAGCAGTTATCTAACTGAAGCTTTCTTT.

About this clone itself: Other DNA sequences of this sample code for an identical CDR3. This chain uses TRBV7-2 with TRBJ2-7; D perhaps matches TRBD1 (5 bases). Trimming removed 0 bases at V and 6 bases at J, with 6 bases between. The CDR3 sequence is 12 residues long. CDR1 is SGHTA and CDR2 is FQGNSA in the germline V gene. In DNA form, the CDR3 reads TGTGCCAGCAGCTTAGCAAGGGGCGAGCAGTACTTC. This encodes CASSLARGEQYF. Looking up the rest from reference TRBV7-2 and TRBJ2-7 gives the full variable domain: GAGVSQSPSNKVTEKGKDVELRCDPISGHTALYWYRQSLGQGLEFLIYFQGNSAPDKSGLPSDRFSAERTGGSVSTLTIQRTQQEDSAVYLCASSLARGEQYFGPGTRLTVT.

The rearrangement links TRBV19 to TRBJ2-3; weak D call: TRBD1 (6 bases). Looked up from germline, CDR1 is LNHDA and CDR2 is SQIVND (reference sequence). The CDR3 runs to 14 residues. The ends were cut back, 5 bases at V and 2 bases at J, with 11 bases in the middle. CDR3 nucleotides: TGTGCCAGTAGTCTACAGGGAGTCACAGATACGCAGTATTTT. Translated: CASSLQGVTDTQYF.

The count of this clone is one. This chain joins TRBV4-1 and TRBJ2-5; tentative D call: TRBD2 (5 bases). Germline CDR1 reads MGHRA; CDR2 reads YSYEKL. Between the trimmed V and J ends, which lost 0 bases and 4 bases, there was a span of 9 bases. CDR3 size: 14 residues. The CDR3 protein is CASSQEFRGETQYF. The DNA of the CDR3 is TGCGCCAGCAGCCAAGAGTTTCGGGGAGAGACCCAGTACTTC.

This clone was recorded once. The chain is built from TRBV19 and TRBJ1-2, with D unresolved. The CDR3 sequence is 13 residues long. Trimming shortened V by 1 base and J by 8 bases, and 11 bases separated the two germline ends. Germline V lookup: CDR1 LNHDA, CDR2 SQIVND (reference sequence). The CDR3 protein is CASSIGGRGGYTF. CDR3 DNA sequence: TGTGCCAGTAGTATAGGGGGTCGAGGGGGCTACACCTTC.